These T cell receptor beta chains were read from a single sample in a study of identical twins. TCRdb analysed the 5' RACE reads with MiXCR anew, one entry per CDR3 protein. The sample lists approximately 600,000 distinct CDR3 sequences, more than 9% occurring once. In addition, the sample was reused for a study of yellow fever vaccine responses in identical twins.

Sequenced material: PBMCs. All receptors derive from a woman aged 18-29 years in good health. Both conserved end residues are part of each CDR3. The D gene is left open where the match is weak. Only part of the rows carry a size: once, few, many, or a class if the clone is expanded.

few	-	TRBV5-4	TRBJ2-3	13	CASSLEVEDTQYF	TGTGCCAGCAGCTTGGAGGTGGAAGATACGCAGTATTTT
once	TRBD2	TRBV29-1	TRBJ2-1	16	CSGRAERGAQSYEQFF	TGCAGCGGACGGGCGGAGCGGGGGGCACAATCGTATGAGCAGTTCTTC
many	TRBD2	TRBV29-1	TRBJ2-1	14	CSVEYGGWDYLQFF	TGCAGCGTTGAATATGGGGGGTGGGACTATTTGCAGTTCTTC
-	-	TRBV7-3	TRBJ2-7	13	CASSLMSGYEQYF	TGTGCCAGCAGCTTAATGTCAGGGTACGAGCAGTACTTC
many	-	TRBV6-1	TRBJ2-6	13	CASGGTGANVLTF	TGTGCCAGTGGGGGGACTGGGGCCAACGTCCTGACTTTC
few	-	TRBV3-1	TRBJ2-7	12	CASSQDPDRQYF	TGTGCCAGCAGCCAAGATCCAGACAGGCAGTACTTC
-	TRBD1	TRBV7-9	TRBJ2-3	13	CASSLVQGDTQYF	TGTGCCAGCAGCCTAGTACAGGGGGATACGCAGTATTTT
-	-	TRBV6-2/TRBV6-3	TRBJ2-7	12	CASSRQYYEQYF	TGTGCCAGCAGCCGACAGTACTACGAGCAGTACTTC
few	-	TRBV9	TRBJ2-3	12	CASSVGSFAQYF	TGTGCCAGCAGCGTAGGTTCGTTCGCGCAGTATTTT
many	-	TRBV4-2	TRBJ2-5	13	CASSQELRETQYF	TGTGCCAGCAGCCAAGAACTGAGGGAGACCCAGTACTTC
few	-	TRBV7-3	TRBJ2-2	16	CASSLWSGGDTGELFF	TGTGCCAGCAGCTTATGGTCGGGTGGGGACACCGGGGAGCTGTTTTTT
many	TRBD1	TRBV25-1	TRBJ2-7	20	CASSDLDQIRDSPYPYEQYF	TGTGCCAGCAGTGACCTTGACCAAATTCGGGACAGCCCCTATCCCTACGAGCAGTACTTC
-	TRBD2	TRBV3-1	TRBJ2-3	19	CASSLLPGLAESSTDTQYF	TGTGCCAGCAGCCTGCTCCCGGGACTAGCGGAATCTAGCACAGATACGCAGTATTTT
many	TRBD2	TRBV6-1	TRBJ2-7	14	CASVRGREGTAQYF	TGTGCCAGTGTAAGGGGTCGGGAGGGGACGGCCCAGTACTTC
-	-	TRBV5-6	TRBJ2-7	15	CASRVAGTLGDEQYF	TGTGCCAGCAGGGTCGCCGGGACACTGGGAGACGAGCAGTACTTC
many	TRBD1	TRBV12-3/TRBV12-4	TRBJ1-1	14	CASSFRDRDTEAFF	TGTGCCAGCAGTTTCCGGGACAGAGACACTGAAGCTTTCTTT
-	-	TRBV24-1	TRBJ2-2	12	CATSDLAGELFF	TGTGCCACCAGTGATTTGGCCGGGGAGCTGTTTTTT
few	-	TRBV5-1	TRBJ2-7	13	CASSPLNPSEQYF	TGCGCCAGCAGCCCCCTCAATCCCAGCGAGCAGTACTTC
-	-	TRBV11-1	TRBJ2-1	13	CASSLTGMEGQFF	TGTGCCAGCAGCTTAACTGGTATGGAGGGGCAGTTCTTC
-	TRBD1	TRBV10-3	TRBJ2-7	14	CAIRSGTGGDEQYF	TGTGCCATCAGATCCGGGACAGGGGGCGACGAGCAGTACTTC
-	-	TRBV6-1	TRBJ2-7	14	CASTPAGVSYEQYF	TGTGCCAGCACCCCGGCAGGGGTCTCCTACGAGCAGTACTTC
few	TRBD1	TRBV5-4	TRBJ1-1	11	CASKGGGEAFF	TGTGCCAGCAAAGGGGGCGGTGAAGCTTTCTTT
many	-	TRBV6-1	TRBJ1-2	14	CASSPLTVNYGYTF	TGTGCCAGCAGTCCGCTAACAGTTAACTATGGCTACACCTTC
-	TRBD2	TRBV5-1	TRBJ2-7	16	CASSLTSGSGPYEQYF	TGCGCCAGCAGCTTGACTAGCGGGAGTGGGCCCTACGAGCAGTACTTC
-	TRBD2	TRBV19	TRBJ2-1	14	CASSTGTRNNEQFF	TGTGCCAGTAGTACCGGGACTAGGAACAATGAGCAGTTCTTC
-	-	TRBV20-1	TRBJ2-3	15	CCASGDIRSTDTQYF	TGCTGTGCTAGTGGAGACATCCGATCCACAGATACGCAGTATTTT
few	TRBD2	TRBV12-3/TRBV12-4	TRBJ2-3	16	CASSFLPLADTDTQYF	TGTGCCAGCAGCTTTCTCCCTCTAGCGGACACAGATACGCAGTATTTT
many	TRBD1	TRBV12-3/TRBV12-4	TRBJ2-3	17	CASSLRTGERSPDTQYF	TGTGCCAGCAGTCTCCGGACAGGGGAGAGGAGCCCAGATACGCAGTATTTT
few	-	TRBV3-1	TRBJ2-7	15	CASSQSVGGAYEQYF	TGTGCCAGCAGCCAAAGTGTGGGCGGGGCCTACGAGCAGTACTTC